This TCR beta chain was sequenced in a study of cytomegalovirus exposure and HLA in healthy donors. Study conclusions and caveats: A later analysis revealed that TCR association rates differed between HLA loci, peaking at DRB1 and bottoming out at HLA-C.

Germline-derived CDR1 and CDR2 are MRHNA and SNTAGT. This CDR3 has 14 amino acids. The V segment lost 6 bases and the J segment 5 bases; nucleotides outside the gene matches: 8. As concerns this clone: No antigen is known for it.

60 Vbeta and 13 Jbeta primers were used in PCR. Clones were sequenced by immunoSEQ multiplex PCR, and TCRdb holds only the in-frame ones, with some missing. This sample has approximately 180,000 clones, with over 60% found just once. What was sequenced was PBMCs. This chain joins TRBV6-4 and TRBJ2-7; TRBD1 matches at 9 bases. This clonotype originated in a man aged 35 to 55 in good health and CMV-seropositive. The CDR3 DNA is TGTGCCAGCAGCGCGACAGGGGGTTGGAACGAGCAGTACTTC. It translates to CASSATGGWNEQYF.